This TCR beta chain emerged from a study of blood T cell repertoires in COVID-19. Study background: Samples taken during acute and convalescent COVID-19 were collected in the United States, Italy and Spain. PBMCs, B-cell-depleted T cells, or T cells provided the cDNA or gDNA that made up the material.

In the study's own analysis: Scientists estimated how many nucleated cells there were by amplifying reference gene primers. The method was immunoSEQ multiplex PCR; TCRdb's version includes in-frame clones alone and lacks a portion of them. From that table come the V and J calls and clone size; the DNA was used to work out D and trimming. The sample consists of 250,000 or so clones, about 83% of them appearing once. This CDR3 has 12 amino acids. The germline V gene has CDR1 SEHNR and CDR2 FQNEAQ (reference sequence). V was pared by 6 bases and J by 6 bases, with 9 bases between. The TCR sequence derives from a man aged 45-60 years with acute or convalescent COVID-19. The V and J genes are TRBV7-9 and TRBJ2-1; D is possibly TRBD1 (6 bases). Source material: peripheral blood. CDR3 nucleotides: TGTGCCAGCAGAGGACAGAGCAATGAGCAGTTCTTC. Protein sequence: CASRGQSNEQFF.